The entry that follows covers one T cell receptor (beta chain) sequence. The sample is drawn from a study of cytomegalovirus exposure and HLA in healthy donors. The CDR3 is 15 residues long. Germline V gene sequence: CDR1 SGHRS, CDR2 YFSETQ. J lost 7 bases, V lost 1 base, and 6 bases had no gene match. Use of 60 Vbeta and 13 Jbeta primers characterized the PCR. Assay: immunoSEQ multiplex PCR; the TCRdb copy retains only in-frame clones and omits some. The table for this sample gives about 130,000 clones. This chain joins TRBV5-1 and TRBJ2-7; 12 bases fit TRBD1. Sequencing was done on a sample of PBMCs. The clonotype originates from a woman aged 60-75 years in good health and CMV-seronegative. CDR3: CASSLKGQGAEEQYF. CDR3 sequence (DNA): TGCGCCAGCAGCTTGAAGGGACAGGGGGCTGAGGAGCAGTACTTC.